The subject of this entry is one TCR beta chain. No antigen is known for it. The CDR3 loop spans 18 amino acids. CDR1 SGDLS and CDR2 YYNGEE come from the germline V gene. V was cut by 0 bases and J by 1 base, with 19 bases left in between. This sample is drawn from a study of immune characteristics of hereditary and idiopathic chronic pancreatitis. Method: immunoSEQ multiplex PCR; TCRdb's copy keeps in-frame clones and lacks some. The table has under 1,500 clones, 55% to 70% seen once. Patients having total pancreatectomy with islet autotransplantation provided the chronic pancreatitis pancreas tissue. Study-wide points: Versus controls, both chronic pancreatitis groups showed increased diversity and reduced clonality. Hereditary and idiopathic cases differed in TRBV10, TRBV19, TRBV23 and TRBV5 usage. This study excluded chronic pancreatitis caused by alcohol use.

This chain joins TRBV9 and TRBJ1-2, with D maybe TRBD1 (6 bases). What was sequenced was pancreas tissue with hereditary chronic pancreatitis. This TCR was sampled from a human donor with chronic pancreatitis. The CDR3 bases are TGTGCCAGCAGCGTAGATGTAGAGGGACATTTAGATAACTATGGCTACACCTTC. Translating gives CASSVDVEGHLDNYGYTF.